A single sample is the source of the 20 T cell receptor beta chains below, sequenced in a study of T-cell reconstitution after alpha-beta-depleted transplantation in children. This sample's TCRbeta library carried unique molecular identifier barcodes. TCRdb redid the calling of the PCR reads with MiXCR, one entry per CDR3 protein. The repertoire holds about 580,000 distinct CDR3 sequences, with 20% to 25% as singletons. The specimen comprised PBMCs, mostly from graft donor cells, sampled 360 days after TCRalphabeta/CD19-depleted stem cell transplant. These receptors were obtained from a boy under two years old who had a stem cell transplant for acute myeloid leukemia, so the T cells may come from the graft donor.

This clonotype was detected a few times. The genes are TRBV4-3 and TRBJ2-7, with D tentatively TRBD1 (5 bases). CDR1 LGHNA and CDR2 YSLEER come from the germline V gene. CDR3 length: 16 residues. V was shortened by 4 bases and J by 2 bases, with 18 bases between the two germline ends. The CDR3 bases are TGCGCCAGCAGCCGAGTTAACCAGGGTATTGCCTACGAGCAGTACTTC. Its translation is CASSRVNQGIAYEQYF.

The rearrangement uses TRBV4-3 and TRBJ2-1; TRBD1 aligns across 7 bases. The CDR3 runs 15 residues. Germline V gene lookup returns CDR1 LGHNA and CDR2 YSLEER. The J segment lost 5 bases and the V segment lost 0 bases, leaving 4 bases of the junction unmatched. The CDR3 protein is CASSQDRDSDNEQFF. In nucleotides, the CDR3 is TGCGCCAGCAGCCAAGACCGGGACAGTGACAATGAGCAGTTCTTC.

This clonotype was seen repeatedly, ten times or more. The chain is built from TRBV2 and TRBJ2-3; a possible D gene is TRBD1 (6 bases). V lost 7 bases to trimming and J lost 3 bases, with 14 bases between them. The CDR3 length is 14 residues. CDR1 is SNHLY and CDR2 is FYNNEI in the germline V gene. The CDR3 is CASNRDKWTDTQYF. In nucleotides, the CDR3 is TGTGCCAGCAACAGGGATAAGTGGACAGATACGCAGTATTTT.

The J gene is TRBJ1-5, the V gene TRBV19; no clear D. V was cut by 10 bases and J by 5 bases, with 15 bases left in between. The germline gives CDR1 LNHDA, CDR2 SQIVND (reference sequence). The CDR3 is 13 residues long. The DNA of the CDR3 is TGTGCCACCGCCCGGGCTGCCGATCAGCCCCAGCATTTT. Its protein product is CATARAADQPQHF.

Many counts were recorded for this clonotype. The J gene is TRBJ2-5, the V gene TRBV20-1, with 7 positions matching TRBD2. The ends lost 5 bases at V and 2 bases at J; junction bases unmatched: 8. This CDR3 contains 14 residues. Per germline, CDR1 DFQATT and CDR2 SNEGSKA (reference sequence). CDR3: CSAPRLADQETQYF. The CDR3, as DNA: TGCAGTGCTCCCCGACTAGCTGATCAAGAGACCCAGTACTTC.

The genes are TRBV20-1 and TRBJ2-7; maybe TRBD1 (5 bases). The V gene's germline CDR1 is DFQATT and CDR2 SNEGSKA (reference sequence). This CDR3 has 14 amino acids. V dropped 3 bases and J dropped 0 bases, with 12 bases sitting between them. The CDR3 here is CSASDRHLSYEQYF. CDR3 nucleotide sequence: TGCAGTGCTAGCGACAGACACCTCTCCTACGAGCAGTACTTC.

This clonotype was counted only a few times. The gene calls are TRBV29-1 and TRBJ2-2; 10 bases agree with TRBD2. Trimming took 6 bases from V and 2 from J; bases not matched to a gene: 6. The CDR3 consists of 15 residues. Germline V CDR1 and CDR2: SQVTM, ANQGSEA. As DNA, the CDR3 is TGCAGCGTCGCCACTAGCGGGGTAAACACCGGGGAGCTGTTTTTT. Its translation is CSVATSGVNTGELFF.

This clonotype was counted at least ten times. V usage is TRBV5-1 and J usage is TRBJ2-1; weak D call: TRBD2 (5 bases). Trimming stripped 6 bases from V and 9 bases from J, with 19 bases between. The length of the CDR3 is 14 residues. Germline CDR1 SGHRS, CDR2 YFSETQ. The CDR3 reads CASIPGSGAAEQFF. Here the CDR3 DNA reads TGCGCCAGCATTCCGGGGTCAGGCGCGGCTGAGCAGTTCTTC. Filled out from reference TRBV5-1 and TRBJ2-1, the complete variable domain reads KAGVTQTPRYLIKTRGQQVTLSCSPISGHRSVSWYQQTPGQGLQFLFEYFSETQRNKGNFPGRFSGRQFSNSRSEMNVSTLELGDSALYLCASIPGSGAAEQFFGPGTRLTVL.

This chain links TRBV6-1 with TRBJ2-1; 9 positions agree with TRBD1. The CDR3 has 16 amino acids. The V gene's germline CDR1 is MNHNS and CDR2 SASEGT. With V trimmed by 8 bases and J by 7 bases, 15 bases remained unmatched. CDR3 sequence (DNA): TGTGCCAGCGGGTCAACCGGGACAGGGTCTCTGAATGAGCAGTTCTTC. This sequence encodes CASGSTGTGSLNEQFF.

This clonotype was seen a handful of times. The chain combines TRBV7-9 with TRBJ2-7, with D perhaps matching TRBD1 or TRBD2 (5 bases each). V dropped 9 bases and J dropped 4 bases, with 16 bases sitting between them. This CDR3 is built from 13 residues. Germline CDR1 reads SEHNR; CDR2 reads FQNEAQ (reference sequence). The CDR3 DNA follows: TGTGCCAGTTCCGGGACGGCCAATTACGAGCAGTACTTC. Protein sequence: CASSGTANYEQYF.

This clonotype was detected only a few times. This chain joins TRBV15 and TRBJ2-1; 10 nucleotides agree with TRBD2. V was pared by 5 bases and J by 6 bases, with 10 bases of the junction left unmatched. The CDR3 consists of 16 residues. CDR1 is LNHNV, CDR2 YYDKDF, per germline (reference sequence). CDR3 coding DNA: TGTGCCACCAGCGACTCAACTAGCGGGGCCACCAATGAGCAGTTCTTC. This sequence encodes CATSDSTSGATNEQFF.

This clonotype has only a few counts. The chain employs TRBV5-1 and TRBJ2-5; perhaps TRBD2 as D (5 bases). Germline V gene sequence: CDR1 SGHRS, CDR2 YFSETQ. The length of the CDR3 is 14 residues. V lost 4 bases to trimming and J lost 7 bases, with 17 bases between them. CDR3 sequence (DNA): TGCGCCAGCAGCCCCCTACGGGAAGGCGGGACCCAGTACTTC. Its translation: CASSPLREGGTQYF.

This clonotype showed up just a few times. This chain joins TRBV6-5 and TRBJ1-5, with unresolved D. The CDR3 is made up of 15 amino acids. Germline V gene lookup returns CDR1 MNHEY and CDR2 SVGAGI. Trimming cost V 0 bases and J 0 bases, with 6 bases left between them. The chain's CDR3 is CASSYSFLSNQPQHF. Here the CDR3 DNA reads TGTGCCAGCAGTTACTCGTTCCTTAGCAATCAGCCCCAGCATTTT.

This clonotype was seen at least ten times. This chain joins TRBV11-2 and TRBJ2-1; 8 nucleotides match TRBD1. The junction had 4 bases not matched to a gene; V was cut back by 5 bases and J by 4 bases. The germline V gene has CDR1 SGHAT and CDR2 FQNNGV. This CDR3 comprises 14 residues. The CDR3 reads CASSGTGKYNEQFF. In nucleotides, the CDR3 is TGTGCCAGCAGCGGGACAGGAAAGTACAATGAGCAGTTCTTC.

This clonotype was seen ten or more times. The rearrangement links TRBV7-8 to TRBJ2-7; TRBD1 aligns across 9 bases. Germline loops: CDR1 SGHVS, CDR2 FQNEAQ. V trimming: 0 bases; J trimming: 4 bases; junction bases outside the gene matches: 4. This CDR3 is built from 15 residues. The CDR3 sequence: CASSLAETGGYEQYF. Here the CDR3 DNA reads TGTGCCAGCAGCTTAGCGGAGACAGGGGGTTACGAGCAGTACTTC.

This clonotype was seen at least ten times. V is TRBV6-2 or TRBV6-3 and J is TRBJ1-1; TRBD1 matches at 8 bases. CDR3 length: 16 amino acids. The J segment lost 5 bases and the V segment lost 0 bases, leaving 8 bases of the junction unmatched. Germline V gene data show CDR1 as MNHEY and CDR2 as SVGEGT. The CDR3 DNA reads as TGTGCCAGCAGTTACTCGGGGACAGGCGTCGATACTGAAGCTTTCTTT. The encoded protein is CASSYSGTGVDTEAFF.

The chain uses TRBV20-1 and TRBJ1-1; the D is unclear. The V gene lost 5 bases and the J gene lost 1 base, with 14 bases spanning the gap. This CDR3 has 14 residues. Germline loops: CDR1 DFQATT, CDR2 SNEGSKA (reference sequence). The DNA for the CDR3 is TGCAGTGCTTCCCGGCCCTGGGCGAACACTGAAGCTTTCTTT. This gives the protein CSASRPWANTEAFF.

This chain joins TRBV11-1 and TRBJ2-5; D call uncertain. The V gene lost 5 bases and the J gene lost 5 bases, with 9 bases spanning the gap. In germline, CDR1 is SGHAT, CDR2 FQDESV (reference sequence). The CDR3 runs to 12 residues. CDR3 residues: CASSEGMETQYF. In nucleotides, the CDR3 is TGTGCCAGCAGCGAAGGGATGGAGACCCAGTACTTC.

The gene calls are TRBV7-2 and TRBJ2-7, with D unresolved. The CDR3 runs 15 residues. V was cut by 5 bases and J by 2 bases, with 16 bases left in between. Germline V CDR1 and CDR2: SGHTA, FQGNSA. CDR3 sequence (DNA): TGTGCCAGCAGCCCCATGCCAGGCCCTACCTACGAGCAGTACTTC. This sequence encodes CASSPMPGPTYEQYF.

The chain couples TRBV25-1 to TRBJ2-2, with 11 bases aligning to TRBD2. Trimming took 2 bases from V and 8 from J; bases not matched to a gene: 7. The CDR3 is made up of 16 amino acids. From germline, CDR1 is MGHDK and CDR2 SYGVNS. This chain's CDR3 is CASSEGRLAGSGELFF. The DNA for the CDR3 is TGTGCCAGCAGTGAAGGGCGACTAGCGGGGTCAGGGGAGCTGTTTTTT.